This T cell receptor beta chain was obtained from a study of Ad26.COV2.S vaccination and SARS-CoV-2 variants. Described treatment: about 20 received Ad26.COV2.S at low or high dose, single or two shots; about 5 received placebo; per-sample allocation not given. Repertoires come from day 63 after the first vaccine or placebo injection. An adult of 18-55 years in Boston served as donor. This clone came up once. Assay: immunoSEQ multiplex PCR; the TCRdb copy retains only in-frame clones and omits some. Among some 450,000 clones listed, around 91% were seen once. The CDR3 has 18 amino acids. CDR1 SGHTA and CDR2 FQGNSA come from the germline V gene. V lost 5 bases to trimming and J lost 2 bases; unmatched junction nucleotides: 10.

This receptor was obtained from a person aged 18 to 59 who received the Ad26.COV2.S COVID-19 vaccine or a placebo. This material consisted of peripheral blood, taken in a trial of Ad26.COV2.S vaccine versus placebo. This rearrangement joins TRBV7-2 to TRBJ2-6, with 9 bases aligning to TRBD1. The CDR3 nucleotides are TGTGCCAGCAGCGTAACGGGACAGGGAATTACTGGGGCCAACGTCCTGACTTTC. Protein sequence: CASSVTGQGITGANVLTF. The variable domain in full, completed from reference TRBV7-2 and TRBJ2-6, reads GAGVSQSPSNKVTEKGKDVELRCDPISGHTALYWYRQSLGQGLEFLIYFQGNSAPDKSGLPSDRFSAERTGGSVSTLTIQRTQQEDSAVYLCASSVTGQGITGANVLTFGAGSRLTVL.